This entry lists 27 T cell receptor beta chains sequenced from one sample in a study of OX40 agonist ivuxolimab in advanced cancers. Sequencing used immunoSEQ multiplex PCR; TCRdb keeps in-frame clones, though not all of them. The repertoire includes fewer than 85,000 clones, approximately 84% of them detected once, and just under 7% sits in the top ten. The sequenced sample was CD4+ or CD8+ T cells sorted from blood, obtained in a trial of the OX40 agonist ivuxolimab. The receptors here all came from an adult with an advanced solid tumor such as melanoma, head and neck, liver or kidney cancer.

The chain recombines TRBV7-3 with TRBJ2-5; D could derive from TRBD1 or TRBD2 (5 bases each). Germline loops: CDR1 SGHTA, CDR2 FQGTGA. CDR3 length: 14 amino acids. The ends were cut back, 3 bases at V and 3 bases at J, with 11 bases in the middle. CDR3 loop: CASSLSGREETQYF. The CDR3 nucleotides are TGTGCCAGCAGCTTGTCGGGGCGCGAAGAGACCCAGTACTTC.

The V call is TRBV27, the J call TRBJ2-1; weak D call: TRBD1 (7 bases). This CDR3 spans 14 amino acids. Per germline, CDR1 MNHEY and CDR2 SMNVEV (reference sequence). V was shortened by 8 bases and J by 4 bases, with 15 bases between the two germline ends. CDR3 nucleotides: TGTGCCAGCTCCTGGGGGGACAGTTACAATGAGCAGTTCTTC. This sequence encodes CASSWGDSYNEQFF.

The CDR3 region has the DNA TGTGCCAGCAGTTTCAAACAGCCCTATAGCAATCAGCCCCAGCATTTT. This translates into CASSFKQPYSNQPQHF. The chain carries TRBV27 and TRBJ1-5; the D is unclear. The germline V gene encodes CDR1 MNHEY and CDR2 SMNVEV (reference sequence). With 3 bases removed from V and 0 bases from J, the gap between germline ends came to 12 bases. This CDR3 comprises 16 residues.

The rearrangement uses TRBV6-6 and TRBJ2-4; maybe TRBD1 (6 bases). Trimming removed 0 bases from V and 9 bases from J, with 12 bases in between. Germline V gene sequence: CDR1 MNHNY, CDR2 SVGAGI (reference sequence). The CDR3 is 14 residues long. CDR3 in DNA: TGTGCCAGCAGTTACTCGACTACAGGGAGCATTCAGTACTTC. Translating gives CASSYSTTGSIQYF.

The chain joins TRBV6-5 to TRBJ1-3, with 7 positions matching TRBD1. CDR1 is MNHEY, CDR2 SVGAGI, per germline. The V gene end was trimmed by 5 bases and the J gene end by 4 bases; junction bases not matched to a gene: 2. The CDR3 sequence is 13 residues long. The CDR3 DNA follows: TGTGCCAGCAGTAGACAGGGAGGAAACACCATATATTTT. Its protein is CASSRQGGNTIYF.

The V and J genes are TRBV5-8 and TRBJ1-1; no definite D call. Germline CDR1 is SGHTS and CDR2 is YDEGEE. The CDR3 has 14 amino acids. With 1 base removed from V and 0 bases from J, the gap between germline ends came to 7 bases. CDR3 loop: CASSLFLVNTEAFF. The CDR3 nucleotides are TGTGCCAGCAGCTTGTTCCTCGTGAACACTGAAGCTTTCTTT.

The chain couples TRBV27 to TRBJ1-4; D unclear. V lost 3 bases, J lost 6 bases, and 8 bases lay in between. The germline CDR1 and CDR2 sequences are MNHEY and SMNVEV (reference sequence). The CDR3 runs to 13 residues. The CDR3 region is CASSLEGHEKLFF. The CDR3 DNA sequence: TGTGCCAGCAGTTTGGAGGGCCATGAAAAACTGTTTTTT.

This chain uses TRBV5-6 with TRBJ2-1, with TRBD1 identical over 10 bases. After removal of 10 bases from V and 10 bases from J, the junction contained 11 bases not matched to a gene. The germline CDR1 and CDR2 sequences are SGHDT and YYEEEE. The CDR3 is 13 amino acids. DNA of the CDR3: TGTGCCTGGGGACAGGGGCTTGGTCTCGAGCAGTTCTTC. It is translated as CAWGQGLGLEQFF. Variable domain in full (rest from reference TRBV5-6 and TRBJ2-1): DAGVTQSPTHLIKTRGQQVTLRCSPKSGHDTVSWYQQALGQGPQFIFQYYEEEERQRGNFPDRFSGHQFPNYSSELNVNALLLGDSALYLCAWGQGLGLEQFFGPGTRLTVL.

This chain uses TRBV7-9 with TRBJ1-1; D gene uncertain. Germline CDR1 is SEHNR and CDR2 is FQNEAQ (reference sequence). The CDR3 has 13 amino acids. Trimming removed 4 bases at V and 1 base at J, with 7 bases between. The CDR3 DNA reads TGTGCCAGCAGCTACGGTAGGAACACTGAAGCTTTCTTT. This gives the protein CASSYGRNTEAFF.

V gene TRBV5-2 combines with J gene TRBJ1-5; the table's D call, TRBD1, was not checked against the DNA. TRBV5-2 is a known pseudogene. This CDR3 is built from 16 residues. The CDR3 region has the DNA TGCGCCAGCAGCCAGGGGACAGAAAATAGCAATCAGCCCCAGCATTTT. Protein product: CASSQGTENSNQPQHF.

This clone was detected only a few times. This chain links TRBV5-1 with TRBJ1-1; possibly TRBD1 for D (6 bases). The V gene lost 2 bases and the J gene lost 11 bases, with 19 bases spanning the gap. Germline assignment: CDR1 SGHRS and CDR2 YFSETQ. The CDR3 length is 14 residues. CDR3 DNA sequence: TGCGCCAGCAGCTTCCTAGACAGGAACCAAAACGCTTTCTTT. This gives the protein CASSFLDRNQNAFF.

The rearrangement links TRBV2 to TRBJ2-5, with a tentative D call TRBD2 (5 bases). The ends were cut back, 4 bases at V and 6 bases at J, with 15 bases in the middle. The CDR3 loop spans 14 amino acids. Germline V CDR1 and CDR2: SNHLY, FYNNEI. The CDR3 nucleotides read TGTGCCAGCAGTGGGGTCGGGGTAGGGAAGACCCAGTACTTC. It encodes CASSGVGVGKTQYF.

This clone was seen a few times. The chain combines TRBV11-1 with TRBJ1-2; possibly TRBD1 for D (6 bases). Deletions cut 4 bases from V and 7 bases from J, with 13 bases between. Germline CDR1 and CDR2: SGHAT and FQDESV (reference sequence). CDR3 length: 13 residues. The CDR3 coding sequence is TGTGCCAGCAGCTCACAGGGCCAGGGTGGCTACACCTTC. Translated, it gives CASSSQGQGGYTF.

J is TRBJ2-7 and V is TRBV7-6, with D perhaps matching TRBD2 (6 bases). Trimming left V 5 bases short and J 2 bases short, with 28 bases between. The CDR3 extends over 19 amino acids. The germline CDR1 and CDR2 sequences are SGHVS and FNYEAQ. As DNA, the CDR3 is TGTGCCAGCAGCCCAAGCCTCGCTCTCGGAGGCGGCGGGACCTACGAGCAGTACTTC. It codes for CASSPSLALGGGGTYEQYF.

The V gene is TRBV7-8, the J gene TRBJ1-1; D might be TRBD1 (5 bases). Between the trimmed V and J ends, which lost 1 base and 6 bases, there was a span of 9 bases. The CDR3 has 13 amino acids. CDR1 SGHVS and CDR2 FQNEAQ come from the germline V gene. As DNA, the CDR3 is TGTGCCAGCAGCTTAGTTCAGGGAGCTGAAGCTTTCTTT. Residues: CASSLVQGAEAFF.

V and J are TRBV19 and TRBJ1-2; 7 nucleotides align to TRBD1. The germline gives CDR1 LNHDA, CDR2 SQIVND (reference sequence). V lost 3 bases and J lost 3; bases outside the gene matches: 7. The CDR3 sequence is 15 residues long. The CDR3 DNA follows: TGTGCCAGTAGTATTCAGGGGGGAAACTACTATGGCTACACCTTC. Protein: CASSIQGGNYYGYTF.

This clone has a single count. V usage is TRBV5-8 and J usage is TRBJ2-3, with a weak D call TRBD2 (7 bases). Trimming shortened V by 4 bases and J by 2 bases, and 17 bases separated the two germline ends. This CDR3 is 16 amino acids long. Looked up from germline, CDR1 is SGHTS and CDR2 is YDEGEE. The CDR3 spells CASSPSGGGLTDTQYF. The CDR3 bases are TGTGCCAGCAGCCCGAGTGGGGGGGGCCTCACAGATACGCAGTATTTT.

The chain is built from TRBV6-5 and TRBJ1-2; 9 bases agree with TRBD1. With 10 bases clipped from V and 8 bases from J, the junction kept 11 bases outside the gene matches. The CDR3 runs to 13 residues. Looked up from germline, CDR1 is MNHEY and CDR2 is SVGAGI. The CDR3: CAISVGQGYGYTF. CDR3 DNA: TGTGCCATTTCAGTCGGACAGGGGTACGGCTACACCTTC.

V is TRBV7-9 and J is TRBJ2-1; 10 bases match TRBD2. V shed 1 base, J shed 1 base, and the junction held 7 bases outside the gene matches. Germline CDR1 SEHNR, CDR2 FQNEAQ (reference sequence). CDR3 size: 18 residues. The DNA for the CDR3 is TGTGCCAGCAGCTTAGGGCGAGGAGCGGGAGGGTCCTACAATGAGCAGTTCTTC. It translates to CASSLGRGAGGSYNEQFF.

V and J are TRBV10-2 and TRBJ2-3; D gene unclear. This CDR3 is 14 amino acids long. The germline V gene encodes CDR1 WSHSY and CDR2 SAAADI. The V and J ends lost 6 bases and 2 bases respectively, with 12 bases between them. The CDR3 is CASRDQKFTDTQYF. CDR3 DNA sequence: TGCGCCAGCAGAGATCAGAAATTCACAGATACGCAGTATTTT.

V is TRBV11-2 and J is TRBJ2-1; 8 bases line up with TRBD2. The CDR3 contains 16 residues. Germline CDR1 is SGHAT and CDR2 is FQNNGV. Trimming took 1 base from V and 3 from J; bases not matched to a gene: 5. The CDR3 DNA reads as TGTGCCAGCAGCTTAGGGGGTAGCGGGGTCTACAATGAGCAGTTCTTC. This gives the protein CASSLGGSGVYNEQFF.

This chain uses TRBV5-1 with TRBJ1-2; the D gene is possibly TRBD1 (6 bases). Looked up from germline, CDR1 is SGHRS and CDR2 is YFSETQ. V was cut by 2 bases and J by 4 bases, with 15 bases left in between. The CDR3 length is 15 residues. The CDR3 region is CASSLQGRGSYGYTF. CDR3 DNA: TGCGCCAGCAGCTTACAGGGTAGGGGAAGCTATGGCTACACCTTC.

V is TRBV7-9 and J is TRBJ2-7; 8 nucleotides align to TRBD1. J was trimmed by 2 bases and V by 1 base; bases with no gene match: 4. The CDR3 consists of 15 residues. Germline loops: CDR1 SEHNR, CDR2 FQNEAQ (reference sequence). The CDR3 nucleotides are TGTGCCAGCAGCTTAGTTTTGACAGGGGCCTACGAGCAGTACTTC. The encoded protein is CASSLVLTGAYEQYF.

This rearrangement joins TRBV2 to TRBJ1-1; maybe TRBD1 (6 bases). CDR3 length equals 13 residues. Germline loops: CDR1 SNHLY, CDR2 FYNNEI. V lost 8 bases and J 5 bases, leaving 15 bases between the germline ends. DNA for the CDR3: TGTGCCAGCGGGAGGGGGGTTCAAACTGAAGCTTTCTTT. As protein: CASGRGVQTEAFF. Full variable domain (rest looked up from reference TRBV2 and TRBJ1-1): EPEVTQTPSHQVTQMGQEVILRCVPISNHLYFYWYRQILGQKVEFLVSFYNNEISEKSEIFDDQFSVERPDGSNFTLKIRSTKLEDSAMYFCASGRGVQTEAFFGQGTRLTVV.

This clone was detected a few times. The chain has TRBV2 and TRBJ2-1; TRBD2 matches 10 bases. Unmatched junction bases numbered 8, after V lost 0 bases and J lost 9 bases. Germline lookup yields CDR1 SNHLY and CDR2 FYNNEI. The CDR3 consists of 16 residues. This chain's CDR3 is CASSEALAGYEAEQFF. The CDR3 DNA reads as TGTGCCAGCAGTGAAGCACTAGCGGGATATGAAGCTGAGCAGTTCTTC.

CDR3 region: CASSYTRDRGGSPLHF. The DNA of the CDR3 is TGTGCCAGCAGTTACACGCGGGACAGGGGGGGTTCACCCCTCCACTTT. The chain joins TRBV6-6 to TRBJ1-6; TRBD1 aligns across 11 bases. The CDR3 is made up of 16 amino acids. The J segment lost 9 bases and the V segment lost 2 bases, leaving 6 bases of the junction unmatched. Germline values: CDR1 MNHNY, CDR2 SVGAGI (reference sequence).

This chain joins TRBV28 and TRBJ2-7; no clear D. CDR3 size: 13 residues. With 4 bases removed from V and 3 bases from J, the gap between germline ends came to 10 bases. Per the germline V gene, CDR1 is MDHEN and CDR2 is SYDVKM. CDR3 coding DNA: TGTGCCAGCAGTTCGGTTAACCGCTACGAGCAGTACTTC. Amino acids: CASSSVNRYEQYF.